These T cell receptor beta chains were read from a single sample in a study of blood T cell repertoires in COVID-19. Repertoires were generated with immunoSEQ multiplex PCR, while TCRdb's copy carries only in-frame clones and drops some. The sample consists of some 97,000 clones, more than 90% of them appearing once. Sample: peripheral blood. All receptors come from a man between 65 and 85 years old with acute or convalescent COVID-19. The CDR3 runs from the conserved cysteine through the conserved F or W. The D gene is left open where the match is weak. Not all rows give a size; the values are once, few, many and, for expanded clones, a class.

size: once; J: TRBJ2-5; V: TRBV7-8; D: -; CDR3: CASTPHPSMYQETQYF; DNA: TGTGCCAGCACCCCCCATCCGAGCATGTACCAAGAGACCCAGTACTTC
size: -; J: TRBJ2-7; V: TRBV11-2; D: TRBD2; CDR3: CASSLGGTSYEQYF; DNA: TGTGCCAGCAGCTTAGGTGGGACTAGCTACGAGCAGTACTTC
size: -; J: TRBJ2-7; V: TRBV7-9; D: TRBD1; CDR3: CASSLARGGGYEQYF; DNA: TGTGCCAGCAGCTTAGCGCGAGGGGGCGGCTACGAGCAGTACTTC
size: -; J: TRBJ2-7; V: TRBV13; D: -; CDR3: CASSYRVSYEQYF; DNA: TGTGCCAGCAGCTACAGGGTGTCCTACGAGCAGTACTTC
size: -; J: TRBJ2-5; V: TRBV7-2; D: TRBD1; CDR3: CASSLGQGTSRTQYF; DNA: TGTGCCAGCAGCCTCGGACAGGGGACTTCTCGGACCCAGTACTTC
size: -; J: TRBJ1-5; V: TRBV28; D: -; CDR3: CASSLFQGMGQPQHF; DNA: TGTGCCAGCAGTTTATTTCAGGGGATGGGTCAGCCCCAGCATTTT
size: once; J: TRBJ1-4; V: TRBV19; D: TRBD1; CDR3: CASSIQGARGGNEKLFF; DNA: TGTGCCAGTAGTATCCAGGGGGCGCGAGGGGGTAATGAAAAACTGTTTTTT
size: -; J: TRBJ2-7; V: TRBV6-1; D: -; CDR3: CASSEGPRETYEQYF; DNA: TGTGCCAGCAGTGAAGGACCCCGGGAGACCTACGAGCAGTACTTC
size: -; J: TRBJ2-3; V: TRBV5-1; D: TRBD2; CDR3: CASRLSGVVTDTQYF; DNA: TGCGCCAGCAGGTTAAGCGGGGTGGTCACAGATACGCAGTATTTT
size: once; J: TRBJ2-1; V: TRBV14; D: -; CDR3: CASSQRGPGILYNEQFF; DNA: TGTGCCAGCAGCCAACGAGGCCCGGGGATCCTCTACAATGAGCAGTTCTTC
size: once; J: TRBJ1-2; V: TRBV4-3; D: -; CDR3: CASSQDIIQAFYGYTF; DNA: TGCGCCAGCAGCCAAGATATAATTCAGGCCTTCTATGGCTACACCTTC
size: -; J: TRBJ1-2; V: TRBV29-1; D: -; CDR3: CSVEINTGYYGYTF; DNA: TGCAGCGTTGAAATCAATACAGGGTACTATGGCTACACCTTC
size: -; J: TRBJ1-6; V: TRBV6-1; D: TRBD1; CDR3: CASSEGTGGNSPLHF; DNA: TGTGCCAGCAGTGAGGGGACAGGGGGAAATTCACCCCTCCACTTT
size: -; J: TRBJ1-1; V: TRBV29-1; D: TRBD1; CDR3: CSVETGTGSTEAFF; DNA: TGCAGCGTCGAAACCGGGACAGGGAGTACTGAAGCTTTCTTT
size: -; J: TRBJ2-7; V: TRBV30; D: TRBD1; CDR3: CAWKGQGVAYEQYF; DNA: TGTGCCTGGAAAGGACAGGGGGTGGCCTACGAGCAGTACTTC
size: -; J: TRBJ1-2; V: TRBV7-2; D: TRBD1; CDR3: CASSTRGTGAGGYTF; DNA: TGTGCCAGCAGCACCCGAGGGACAGGGGCAGGCGGCTACACCTTC
size: once; J: TRBJ1-6; V: TRBV6-1; D: -; CDR3: CASSEVTGDSPLHF; DNA: TGTGCCAGCAGTGAAGTAACTGGAGATTCACCCCTCCACTTT
size: -; J: TRBJ1-1; V: TRBV12-5; D: TRBD1; CDR3: CASGYDREAEAFF; DNA: TGTGCTAGTGGTTACGACAGGGAGGCTGAAGCTTTCTTT
size: -; J: TRBJ2-7; V: TRBV6-5; D: -; CDR3: CASKGEHEQYF; DNA: TGTGCCAGCAAGGGAGAACACGAGCAGTACTTC
size: -; J: TRBJ2-5; V: TRBV19; D: -; CDR3: CASSWGGQETQYF; DNA: TGTGCCAGTAGTTGGGGCGGCCAAGAGACCCAGTACTTC
size: once; J: TRBJ2-2; V: TRBV4-1; D: -; CDR3: CASSHPGTKNTGELFF; DNA: TGCGCCAGCAGCCACCCCGGGACAAAGAACACCGGGGAGCTGTTTTTT
size: -; J: TRBJ1-2; V: TRBV6-6; D: -; CDR3: CASRQPGDYGYTF; DNA: TGTGCCAGCAGACAACCAGGGGACTATGGCTACACCTTC
size: -; J: TRBJ2-7; V: TRBV11-2; D: TRBD2; CDR3: CASSLMGLAGGKYEQYF; DNA: TGTGCCAGCAGCTTAATGGGACTAGCGGGAGGGAAATACGAGCAGTACTTC
size: -; J: TRBJ1-5; V: TRBV6-5; D: -; CDR3: CASSSLGTPSNQPQHF; DNA: TGTGCCAGCAGTTCACTGGGGACACCCAGCAATCAGCCCCAGCATTTT
size: -; J: TRBJ2-3; V: TRBV18; D: TRBD2; CDR3: CASSPPGLAGGRRTDTQYF; DNA: TGTGCCAGCTCACCACCGGGCCTAGCGGGGGGGCGACGCACAGATACGCAGTATTTT
size: -; J: TRBJ2-7; V: TRBV5-1; D: -; CDR3: CASASRQVSLGEQYF; DNA: TGCGCCAGCGCTTCTAGACAGGTCTCCTTAGGGGAGCAGTACTTC
size: -; J: TRBJ2-3; V: TRBV7-8; D: TRBD1; CDR3: CASSLAVGTGEMDTQYF; DNA: TGTGCCAGCAGCTTAGCCGTCGGGACAGGGGAAATGGATACGCAGTATTTT
size: -; J: TRBJ2-2; V: TRBV9; D: TRBD1; CDR3: CASSGGQSAGELFF; DNA: TGTGCCAGCAGCGGGGGACAGTCCGCCGGGGAGCTGTTTTTT
size: once; J: TRBJ1-2; V: TRBV2; D: -; CDR3: CASSEGRGGHYGYTF; DNA: TGTGCCAGCAGTGAAGGGAGAGGGGGTCATTATGGCTACACCTTC
size: once; J: TRBJ1-1; V: TRBV4-1; D: -; CDR3: CASSQGHSSNTEAFF; DNA: TGCGCCAGCAGCCAAGGTCACAGCTCGAACACTGAAGCTTTCTTT
size: -; J: TRBJ2-5; V: TRBV6-2/TRBV6-3; D: -; CDR3: CASSYGQVMETQYF; DNA: TGTGCCAGCAGTTACGGGCAGGTGATGGAGACCCAGTACTTC
size: once; J: TRBJ2-3; V: TRBV28; D: -; CDR3: CASSLSLGISTDTQYF; DNA: TGTGCCAGCAGTTTATCCTTGGGCATTAGCACAGATACGCAGTATTTT
size: -; J: TRBJ1-2; V: TRBV19; D: TRBD1; CDR3: CASSIAGQGGYGYTF; DNA: TGTGCCAGTAGTATAGCAGGACAGGGAGGCTATGGCTACACCTTC
size: -; J: TRBJ1-1; V: TRBV5-4; D: TRBD1; CDR3: CASSRGQGVEAFF; DNA: TGTGCCAGCAGCAGGGGACAGGGTGTTGAAGCTTTCTTT
size: -; J: TRBJ1-1; V: TRBV18; D: -; CDR3: CASSREDNAFF; DNA: TGTGCCAGCTCACGGGAGGATAACGCTTTCTTT
size: -; J: TRBJ1-4; V: TRBV10-3; D: -; CDR3: CAISESLGGSNEKLFF; DNA: TGTGCCATCAGTGAGTCGCTGGGGGGGAGTAATGAAAAACTGTTTTTT
size: -; J: TRBJ2-7; V: TRBV18; D: TRBD2; CDR3: CASSPSGTSYEQYF; DNA: TGTGCCAGCTCACCATCCGGGACTAGCTACGAGCAGTACTTC
size: -; J: TRBJ2-7; V: TRBV6-5; D: -; CDR3: CASSLEVLYDEQYF; DNA: TGTGCCAGCAGTTTGGAGGTTCTATACGACGAGCAGTACTTC
size: -; J: TRBJ1-1; V: TRBV25-1; D: -; CDR3: CASSEFAQTEAFF; DNA: TGTGCCAGCAGTGAATTTGCTCAGACTGAAGCTTTCTTT
size: -; J: TRBJ1-1; V: TRBV5-1; D: -; CDR3: CASSLTGSGTEAFF; DNA: TGCGCCAGCAGCTTGACAGGGTCTGGCACTGAAGCTTTCTTT
size: -; J: TRBJ1-1; V: TRBV6-5; D: TRBD1; CDR3: CASSPLGQGSFF; DNA: TGTGCCAGCAGCCCCCTTGGACAGGGATCTTTCTTT